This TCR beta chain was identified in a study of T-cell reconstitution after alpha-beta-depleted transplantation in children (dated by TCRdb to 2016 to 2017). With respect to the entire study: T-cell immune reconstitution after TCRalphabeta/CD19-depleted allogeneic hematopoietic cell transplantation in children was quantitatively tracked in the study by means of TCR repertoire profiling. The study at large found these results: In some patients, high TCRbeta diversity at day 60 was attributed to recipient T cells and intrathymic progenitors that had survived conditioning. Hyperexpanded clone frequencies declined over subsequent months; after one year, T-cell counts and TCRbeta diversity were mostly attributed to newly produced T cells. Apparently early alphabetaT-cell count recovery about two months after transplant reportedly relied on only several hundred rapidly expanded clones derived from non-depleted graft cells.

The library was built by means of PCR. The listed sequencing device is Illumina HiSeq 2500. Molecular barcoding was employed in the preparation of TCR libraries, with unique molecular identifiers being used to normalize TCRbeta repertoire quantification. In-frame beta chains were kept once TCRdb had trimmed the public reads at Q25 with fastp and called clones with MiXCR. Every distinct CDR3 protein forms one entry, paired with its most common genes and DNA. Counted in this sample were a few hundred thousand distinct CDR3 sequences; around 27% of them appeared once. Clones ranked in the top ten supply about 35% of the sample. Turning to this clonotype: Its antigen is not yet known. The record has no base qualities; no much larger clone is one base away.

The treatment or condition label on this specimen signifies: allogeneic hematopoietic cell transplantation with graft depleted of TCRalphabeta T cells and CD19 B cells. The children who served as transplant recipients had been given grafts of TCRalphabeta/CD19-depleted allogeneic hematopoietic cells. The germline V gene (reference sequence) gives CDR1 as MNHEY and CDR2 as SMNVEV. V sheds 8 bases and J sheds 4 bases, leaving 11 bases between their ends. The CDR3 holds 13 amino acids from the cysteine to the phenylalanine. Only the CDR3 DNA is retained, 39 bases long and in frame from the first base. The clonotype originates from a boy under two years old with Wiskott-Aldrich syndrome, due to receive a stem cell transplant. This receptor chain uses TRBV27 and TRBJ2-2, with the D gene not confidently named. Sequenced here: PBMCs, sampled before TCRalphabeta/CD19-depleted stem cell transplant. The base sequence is TGTGCCAGCCACGTTAAAGCCACCGGGGAGCTGTTTTTT. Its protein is CASHVKATGELFF.